This TCR beta chain was profiled in a study of blood T cell repertoires in COVID-19. This clone was observed a single time. Germline V gives CDR1 MNHEY, CDR2 SMNVEV (reference sequence). V was shortened by 6 bases and J by 1 base, with 15 bases between the two germline ends. The CDR3 runs to 15 residues. Those who participated ranged in age from about 18 to 89 years and resided in around 22 US areas. Authors' analysis steps: Reference gene primer amplification gave estimated nucleated cell counts. Clones were sequenced by immunoSEQ multiplex PCR, and TCRdb holds only the in-frame ones, with some missing. V, J and clone size are taken as reported in that table, and D and trimming were inferred from the DNA itself. The sample yields 350,000 to 400,000 clones, 89% seen once.

This TCR was sampled from a woman in her 30s who had recovered from COVID-19. The V gene is TRBV27, the J gene TRBJ1-1; possibly TRBD1 for D (5 bases). The sample taken for sequencing was PBMCs or T cells enriched from blood (not recorded which). The CDR3 is CASRQAAEGNTEAFF. CDR3 nucleotide sequence: TGTGCCAGCAGACAGGCGGCGGAAGGGAACACTGAAGCTTTCTTT.